The following is a TCR beta chain sequence with its context. Its antigen is undetermined. The germline V gene encodes CDR1 SGHTA and CDR2 FQGTGA. V was cut by 2 bases and J by 8 bases, with 10 bases left in between. CDR3 length: 13 amino acids. Use of 60 Vbeta and 13 Jbeta primers characterized the PCR. Here immunoSEQ multiplex PCR was the method, and the copy in TCRdb shows in-frame clones only, minus some. The sample carries some 80,000 clones, approximately 62% recorded once. This sample was taken from a study of cytomegalovirus exposure and HLA in healthy donors. Study results and limitations: Clonal expansion was found to be greater in HLA-associated TCR beta chains than in equally common others in a later analysis. Most subjects' HLA-A and HLA-B alleles were reportedly predicted from TCR beta sequences. Later genetic work tied a missense DCLRE1C variant to beta-chain V and J trimming.

These donors counted as nominally healthy when sampled, but unrecorded immune exposures were likely. The chain is built from TRBV7-3 and TRBJ2-1; D unclear. The receptor was derived from a male donor in good health and CMV-seropositive. The material sequenced was PBMCs. The chain's CDR3 is CASSLSVTHEQFF. CDR3 DNA sequence: TGTGCCAGCAGCTTATCAGTTACCCATGAGCAGTTCTTC.